The text below deals with one T cell receptor (beta chain). Its antigen is unidentified. Data came from immunoSEQ multiplex PCR; TCRdb stores just in-frame clones and leaves some out. The sample comprises more than 50,000 clones, 75% to 90% of which are singletons, and 1.9% rests with the top ten. The source of the sample is a study of OX40 agonist ivuxolimab in advanced cancers. Turning to the study itself: Every 2 weeks, ivuxolimab was infused into the patients intravenously at between 0.01 and 10 mg/kg. Prior anti-PD-1, anti-PD-L1 or anti-CTLA-4 therapy was allowed; approximately 40% had some. Findings and limits, study-wide: With doses of 0.1 to 3.0 mg/kg, CD4+ and CD8+ blood T cells had undergone clonal expansion by week 6.

Sampling of blood occurred at baseline, cycle 4 day 1, and cycle 7 day 1. Germline CDR1 reads SGHRS; CDR2 reads YFSETQ. This CDR3 is built from 14 residues. Deletions cut 0 bases from V and 4 bases from J, with 10 bases between. The sample was CD4+ or CD8+ T cells sorted from blood, taken in a trial of the OX40 agonist ivuxolimab. This sequence originates from an adult with an advanced solid tumor such as melanoma, head and neck, liver or kidney cancer. The genes are TRBV5-1 and TRBJ1-2; tentative D call: TRBD1 (5 bases). CDR3 amino acids: CASSLVTVAYGYTF. The CDR3 DNA sequence: TGCGCCAGCAGCTTGGTGACAGTGGCCTATGGCTACACCTTC.